This T cell receptor (beta chain) comes out of a study of blood T cell repertoires in COVID-19. About the study: T cells, B-cell-depleted T cells, or PBMCs provided the cDNA or gDNA that served as material.

Per the germline V gene, CDR1 is SEHNR and CDR2 is FQNEAQ (reference sequence). V shed 0 bases and J shed 2 bases, with 5 bases lying between them. This CDR3 region has 15 residues. Using immunoSEQ multiplex PCR, the repertoire was profiled, and TCRdb retains in-frame clones only, with some absent. The top ten hold 6% to 8% of the sample, which has about 120,000 clones, about 70% seen once. The source of this sequence is a woman aged 55-75 years with acute or convalescent COVID-19. The chain couples TRBV7-9 to TRBJ2-6; D call uncertain. The sample taken for sequencing was peripheral blood. The chain's CDR3 is CASSLAVPGANVLTF. The CDR3 DNA is TGTGCCAGCAGCTTAGCCGTTCCTGGGGCCAACGTCCTGACTTTC.